The 8 T cell receptor beta chains below were found in one sample sequenced in a study of human T cells and chemical hapten exposure. Time point here: patch test 3, about 24 weeks after DPC sensitization. Stated treatment: therapeutic diphenylcyclopropenone sensitization with weekly scalp DPC. TCRdb independently ran MiXCR on the RACE reads; one entry per CDR3 protein. Among approximately 80,000 distinct CDR3 sequences listed, roughly 10% were seen once. The input for sequencing was whole blood, taken in connection with sensitization to the hapten diphenylcyclopropenone (DPC). These TCRs come from a woman in her forties or fifties with alopecia areata. Some clones in this sample may be carry-over from other donors' samples.

This clonotype came up a few times. A much larger clone is a single base away; this may be a read error. The chain couples TRBV6-2 or TRBV6-3 to TRBJ2-1; D is unclear. This CDR3 spans 17 amino acids. The germline V gene encodes CDR1 MNHEY and CDR2 SVGEGT. The V end lost 8 bases, the J end lost 1 base, and 21 bases lay between the germline ends. The CDR3 reads CASPPRLVRSSYNEQFF. For the CDR3, the DNA is TGTGCCAGCCCACCGCGCCTAGTGAGGAGTTCCTACAATGAGCAGTTCTTC.

In its sample, this clonotype was seen many times. The rearrangement links TRBV20-1 to TRBJ1-5; D unresolved. CDR1 and CDR2 (germline): DFQATT, SNEGSKA (reference sequence). Trimming removed 7 bases at V and 3 bases at J, with 13 bases between. The length of the CDR3 is 13 residues. The chain's CDR3 is CSVQAGPNQPQHF. The CDR3 DNA sequence: TGCAGTGTTCAGGCCGGTCCCAATCAGCCCCAGCATTTT.

This clonotype came up many times. The rearrangement uses TRBV19 and TRBJ2-1; TRBD2 matches 7 bases. V dropped 3 bases and J dropped 10; count of bases not matched to a gene: 15. The CDR3 is 16 amino acids. Germline V gene sequence: CDR1 LNHDA, CDR2 SQIVND (reference sequence). For the CDR3, the DNA is TGTGCCAGTAGTATGGGAGGGACGGGAGGCCCCAGAGAGCAGTTCTTC. This translates into CASSMGGTGGPREQFF. The whole variable domain, remainder taken from reference TRBV19 and TRBJ2-1, is DGGITQSPKYLFRKEGQNVTLSCEQNLNHDAMYWYRQDPGQGLRLIYYSQIVNDFQKGDIAEGYSVSREKKESFPLTVTSAQKNPTAFYLCASSMGGTGGPREQFFGPGTRLTVL.

This clonotype was recorded many times. The chain has TRBV12-3 or TRBV12-4 and TRBJ2-5; 13 positions match TRBD2. This CDR3 has 16 amino acids. V shed 5 bases and J 3 bases; nucleotides not matched to a gene: 6. The CDR3 sequence: CASSPWTSGSEETQYF. In DNA, the CDR3 is TGTGCCAGCAGTCCTTGGACTAGCGGGAGTGAAGAGACCCAGTACTTC.

This clonotype was recorded many times. The V call is TRBV14, the J call TRBJ1-1; unclear D gene. The CDR3 extends over 15 amino acids. Germline lookup yields CDR1 SGHDN and CDR2 FVKESK. V was pared by 3 bases and J by 6 bases, with 17 bases between. CDR3 coding DNA: TGTGCCAGCAGCCACCTCAAGGGCGGCAAAGCTGAAGCTTTCTTT. It codes for CASSHLKGGKAEAFF.

This clonotype was observed a few times. This rearrangement joins TRBV24-1 to TRBJ2-2; 7 bases are a match to TRBD1. Unmatched junction bases numbered 4, after V lost 3 bases and J lost 7 bases. Germline-derived CDR1 and CDR2 are KGHDR and SFDVKD. The CDR3 is 14 amino acids. Here the CDR3 reads CATSDPGGSGELFF. The CDR3 coding sequence is TGTGCCACCAGTGATCCAGGGGGAAGCGGGGAGCTGTTTTTT.

CDR3 region: CASSRSTGPGELFF. The CDR3 DNA sequence: TGTGCCAGCAGCCGTTCCACAGGGCCCGGGGAGCTGTTTTTT. V usage is TRBV7-6 and J usage is TRBJ2-2, with D maybe TRBD1 (6 bases). V was shortened by 5 bases and J by 6 bases, with 13 bases between the two germline ends. The CDR3 runs 14 residues. Germline V gives CDR1 SGHVS, CDR2 FNYEAQ.

Only a few counts were recorded for this clonotype. The chain is built from TRBV7-3 and TRBJ2-7; TRBD2 matches 13 bases. From germline, CDR1 is SGHTA and CDR2 FQGTGA. CDR3 length: 17 amino acids. V lost 6 bases and J lost 3; bases outside the gene matches: 11. The CDR3 DNA is TGTGCCAGCAGGAGAATTGGACTAGCGGGAGCGAACTACGAGCAGTACTTC. It yields the protein CASRRIGLAGANYEQYF.